This T cell receptor (beta chain) was identified during a study of PD-L1 blockade in urothelial cancer. As for the study in general: The year 2014 saw patients start atezolizumab, 1,200 mg intravenously every 3 weeks.

Time point defined: peripheral blood 6 weeks after treatment start. CDR3 length: 15 residues. V shed 3 bases, J shed 4 bases, and the junction held 6 bases outside the gene matches. The germline CDR1 and CDR2 sequences are LNHNV and YYDKDF (reference sequence). Generated by immunoSEQ multiplex PCR, the TCRdb table keeps only in-frame clones and is missing some. The sample has tens of thousands of clones, about nine tenths seen once. The sample here was PBMCs, taken around atezolizumab (anti-PD-L1) treatment. The origin of this receptor is a man aged 55 to 70 with urothelial cancer. This chain joins TRBV15 and TRBJ1-1, with 9 nucleotides matching TRBD1. This CDR3 is CATSRDRGSSTEAFF. The CDR3 DNA is TGTGCCACCAGCAGGGACAGGGGATCGAGCACTGAAGCTTTCTTT.